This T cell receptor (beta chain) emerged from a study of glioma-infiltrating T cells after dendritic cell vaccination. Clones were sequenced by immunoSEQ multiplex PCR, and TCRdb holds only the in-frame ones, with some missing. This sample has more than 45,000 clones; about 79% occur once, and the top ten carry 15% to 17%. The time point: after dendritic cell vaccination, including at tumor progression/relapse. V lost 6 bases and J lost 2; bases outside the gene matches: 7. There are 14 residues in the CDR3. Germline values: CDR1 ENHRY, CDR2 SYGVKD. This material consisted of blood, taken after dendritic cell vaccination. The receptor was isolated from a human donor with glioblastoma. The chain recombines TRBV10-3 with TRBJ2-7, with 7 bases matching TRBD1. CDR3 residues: CAIRPGTETYEQYF. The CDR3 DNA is TGTGCCATCAGGCCCGGGACAGAGACCTACGAGCAGTACTTC.